This T cell receptor (beta chain) came from a study of blood T cell repertoires in COVID-19. Here immunoSEQ multiplex PCR was the method, and the copy in TCRdb shows in-frame clones only, minus some. The profile shows about 49,000 clones, about 90% of them singletons. Sequences were obtained from peripheral blood. This clonotype originated in a woman over 75 with COVID-19, enrolled during active disease.

The CDR3 protein is CASSFMTSGRYEQYF. The CDR3 DNA follows: TGCGCCAGCAGCTTTATGACTAGCGGGAGGTACGAGCAGTACTTC. The chain combines TRBV5-1 with TRBJ2-7; the match to TRBD2 covers 13 bases. This CDR3 contains 15 residues. From germline, CDR1 is SGHRS and CDR2 YFSETQ. With V trimmed by 2 bases and J by 4 bases, 3 bases remained unmatched.